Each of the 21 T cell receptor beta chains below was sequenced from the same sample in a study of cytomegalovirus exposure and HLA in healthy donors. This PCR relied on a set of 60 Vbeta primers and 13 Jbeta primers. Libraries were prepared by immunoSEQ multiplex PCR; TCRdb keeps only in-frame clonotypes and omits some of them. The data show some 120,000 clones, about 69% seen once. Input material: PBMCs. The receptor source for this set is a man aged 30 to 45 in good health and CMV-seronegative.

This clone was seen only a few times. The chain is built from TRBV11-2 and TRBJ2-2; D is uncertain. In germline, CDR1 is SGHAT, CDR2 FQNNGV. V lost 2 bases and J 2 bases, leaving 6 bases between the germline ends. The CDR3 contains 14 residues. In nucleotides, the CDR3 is TGTGCCAGCAGCTTAAACTACAACACCGGGGAGCTGTTTTTT. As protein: CASSLNYNTGELFF.

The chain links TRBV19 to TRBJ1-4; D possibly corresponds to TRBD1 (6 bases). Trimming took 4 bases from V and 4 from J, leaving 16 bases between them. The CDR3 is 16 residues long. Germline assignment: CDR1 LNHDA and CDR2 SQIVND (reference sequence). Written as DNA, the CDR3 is TGTGCCAGTAGTACCCTTCAACAGGGTAATAATGAAAAACTGTTTTTT. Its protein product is CASSTLQQGNNEKLFF.

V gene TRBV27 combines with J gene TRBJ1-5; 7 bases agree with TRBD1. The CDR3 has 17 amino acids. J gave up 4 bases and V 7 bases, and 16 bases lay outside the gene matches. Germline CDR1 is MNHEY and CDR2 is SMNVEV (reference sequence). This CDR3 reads CASIERGVGRGNQPQHF. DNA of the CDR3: TGTGCCAGCATAGAGAGGGGGGTTGGCAGGGGGAATCAGCCCCAGCATTTT.

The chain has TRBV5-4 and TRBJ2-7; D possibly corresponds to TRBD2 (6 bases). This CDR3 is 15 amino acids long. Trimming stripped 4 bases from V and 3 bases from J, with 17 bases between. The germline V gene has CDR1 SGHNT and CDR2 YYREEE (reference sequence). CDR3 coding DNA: TGTGCCAGCAGCCCCGGGGTAGCGGCCGTCTACGAGCAGTACTTC. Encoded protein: CASSPGVAAVYEQYF.

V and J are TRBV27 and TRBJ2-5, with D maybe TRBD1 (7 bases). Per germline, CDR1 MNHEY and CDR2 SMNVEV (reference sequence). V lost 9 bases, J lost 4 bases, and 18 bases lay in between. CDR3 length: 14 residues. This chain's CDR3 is CARRQQGRIETQYF. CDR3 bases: TGTGCCAGAAGGCAACAGGGGAGGATAGAGACCCAGTACTTC.

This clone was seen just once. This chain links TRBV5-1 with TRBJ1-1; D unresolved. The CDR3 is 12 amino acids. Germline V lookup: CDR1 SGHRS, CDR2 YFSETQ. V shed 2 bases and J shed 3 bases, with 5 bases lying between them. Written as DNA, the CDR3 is TGCGCCAGCAGCTTCCAGGACACTGAAGCTTTCTTT. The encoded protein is CASSFQDTEAFF.

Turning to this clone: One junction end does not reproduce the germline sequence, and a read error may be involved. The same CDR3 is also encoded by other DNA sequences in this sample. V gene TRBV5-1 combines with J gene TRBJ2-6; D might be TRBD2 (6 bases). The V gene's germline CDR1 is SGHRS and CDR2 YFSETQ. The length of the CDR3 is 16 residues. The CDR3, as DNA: TGTGCCAGCAGCACGGGGGAGAGCTCTGGGGCCAACGTCCTGACTTTC. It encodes CASSTGESSGANVLTF.

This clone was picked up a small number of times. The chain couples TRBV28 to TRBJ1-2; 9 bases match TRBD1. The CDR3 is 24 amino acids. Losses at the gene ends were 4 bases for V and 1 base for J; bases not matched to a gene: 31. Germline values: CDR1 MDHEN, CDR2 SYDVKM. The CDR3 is CASSWRIGSTVGISGQGLNYGYTF. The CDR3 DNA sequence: TGTGCCAGCAGTTGGCGAATCGGTTCCACGGTCGGGATTTCGGGACAGGGACTTAACTATGGCTACACCTTC.

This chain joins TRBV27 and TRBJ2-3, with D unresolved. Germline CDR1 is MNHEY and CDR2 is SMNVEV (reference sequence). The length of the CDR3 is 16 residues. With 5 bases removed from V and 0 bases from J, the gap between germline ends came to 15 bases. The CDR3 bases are TGTGCCAGCAGTGTCCCGTCGGGTTTGAGCACAGATACGCAGTATTTT. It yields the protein CASSVPSGLSTDTQYF.

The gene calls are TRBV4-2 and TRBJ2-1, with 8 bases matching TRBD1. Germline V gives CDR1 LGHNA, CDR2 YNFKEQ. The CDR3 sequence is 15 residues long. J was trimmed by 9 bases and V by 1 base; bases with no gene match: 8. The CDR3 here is CASSQAHRGAPEQFF. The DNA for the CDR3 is TGTGCCAGCAGCCAAGCTCACAGGGGGGCCCCTGAGCAGTTCTTC.

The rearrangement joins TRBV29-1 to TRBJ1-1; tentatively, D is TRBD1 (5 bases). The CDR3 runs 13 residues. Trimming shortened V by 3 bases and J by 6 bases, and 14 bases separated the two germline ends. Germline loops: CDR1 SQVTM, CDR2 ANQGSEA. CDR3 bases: TGCAGCGTTGAGAAAATGGGGCAGTCTGAAGCTTTCTTT. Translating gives CSVEKMGQSEAFF. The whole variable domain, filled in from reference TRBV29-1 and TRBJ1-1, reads SAVISQKPSRDICQRGTSLTIQCQVDSQVTMMFWYRQQPGQSLTLIATANQGSEATYESGFVIDKFPISRPNLTFSTLTVSNMSPEDSSIYLCSVEKMGQSEAFFGQGTRLTVV.

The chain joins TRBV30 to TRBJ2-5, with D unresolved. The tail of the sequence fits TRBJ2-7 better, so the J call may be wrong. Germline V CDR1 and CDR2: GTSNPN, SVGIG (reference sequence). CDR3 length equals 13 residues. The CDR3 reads CAWTSPPFYEQYF. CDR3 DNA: TGTGCCTGGACTTCTCCGCCCTTCTACGAGCAGTACTTC.

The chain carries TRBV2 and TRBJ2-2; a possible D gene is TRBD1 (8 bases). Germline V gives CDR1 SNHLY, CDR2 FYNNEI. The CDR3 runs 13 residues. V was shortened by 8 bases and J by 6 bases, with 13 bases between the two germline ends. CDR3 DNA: TGTGCCAGCGGACAGGGAGGGGCCGGGGAGCTGTTTTTT. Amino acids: CASGQGGAGELFF.

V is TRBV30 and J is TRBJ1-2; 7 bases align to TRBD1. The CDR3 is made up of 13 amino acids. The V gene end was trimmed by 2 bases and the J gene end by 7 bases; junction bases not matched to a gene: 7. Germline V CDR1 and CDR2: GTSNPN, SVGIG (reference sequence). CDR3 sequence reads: CAWSWTGSFGYTF. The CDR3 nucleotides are TGTGCCTGGAGTTGGACAGGCTCCTTTGGCTACACCTTC. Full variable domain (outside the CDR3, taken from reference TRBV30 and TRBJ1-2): SQTIHQWPATLVQPVGSPLSLECTVEGTSNPNLYWYRQAAGRGLQLLFYSVGIGQISSEVPQNLSASRPQDRQFILSSKKLLLSDSGFYLCAWSWTGSFGYTFGSGTRLTVV.

The CDR3 protein is CASSLRGGVSNQPQHF. The CDR3, as DNA: TGTGCCAGCAGCTTACGGGGCGGGGTGAGCAATCAGCCCCAGCATTTT. The chain employs TRBV7-9 and TRBJ1-5, with a weak D call TRBD1 (5 bases). Trimming stripped 2 bases from V and 1 base from J, with 12 bases between. Germline values: CDR1 SEHNR, CDR2 FQNEAQ (reference sequence). The CDR3 sequence is 16 residues long.

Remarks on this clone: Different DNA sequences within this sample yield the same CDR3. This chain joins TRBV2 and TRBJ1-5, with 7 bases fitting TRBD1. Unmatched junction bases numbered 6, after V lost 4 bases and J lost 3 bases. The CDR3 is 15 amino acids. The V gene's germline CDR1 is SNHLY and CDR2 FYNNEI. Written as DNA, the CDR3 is TGTGCCAGCAGTGGGACAGGCGGCCCCAATCAGCCCCAGCATTTT. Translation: CASSGTGGPNQPQHF.

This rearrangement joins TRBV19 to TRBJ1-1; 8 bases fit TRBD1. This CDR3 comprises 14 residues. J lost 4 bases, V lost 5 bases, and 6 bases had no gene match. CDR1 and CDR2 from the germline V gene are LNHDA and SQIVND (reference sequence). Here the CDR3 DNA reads TGTGCCAGTAGTGAAGACAGGGGAGGCACTGAAGCTTTCTTT. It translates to CASSEDRGGTEAFF.

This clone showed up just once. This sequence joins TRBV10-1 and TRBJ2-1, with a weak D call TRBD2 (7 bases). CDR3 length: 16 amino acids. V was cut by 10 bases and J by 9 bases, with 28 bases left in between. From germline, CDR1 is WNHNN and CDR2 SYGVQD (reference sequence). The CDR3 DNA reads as TGCGCCACCCAGGGGCCAGCGGGATTGTTTAGTGGTGAGCAGTTCTTC. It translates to CATQGPAGLFSGEQFF.

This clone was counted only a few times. Here the CDR3 DNA reads TGTGCCAGCAGCTTCTCGCGGGAGAACAATGAGCAGTTCTTC. This encodes CASSFSRENNEQFF. The chain is built from TRBV7-9 and TRBJ2-1; TRBD2 matches 7 bases. Germline V gene sequence: CDR1 SEHNR, CDR2 FQNEAQ (reference sequence). The CDR3 length is 14 residues. The junction had 4 bases not matched to a gene; V was cut back by 3 bases and J by 5 bases.

The CDR3 coding sequence is TGTGCCAGCTCACCACCAGGGACAGGGGGTGAGCAGTACTTC. Its protein is CASSPPGTGGEQYF. The rearrangement uses TRBV18 and TRBJ2-7; 11 bases agree with TRBD1. V shed 0 bases and J 7 bases; nucleotides not matched to a gene: 2. Per germline, CDR1 KGHSH and CDR2 LQKENI. The CDR3 spans 14 residues.

CDR3: CASSQLLAGADTQYF. CDR3 sequence (DNA): TGCGCCAGCAGCCAATTATTAGCGGGAGCTGATACGCAGTATTTT. The chain has TRBV4-3 and TRBJ2-3; 9 positions agree with TRBD2. V was pared by 2 bases and J by 6 bases, with 6 bases of the junction left unmatched. This CDR3 has 15 residues. CDR1 and CDR2 from the germline V gene are LGHNA and YSLEER.